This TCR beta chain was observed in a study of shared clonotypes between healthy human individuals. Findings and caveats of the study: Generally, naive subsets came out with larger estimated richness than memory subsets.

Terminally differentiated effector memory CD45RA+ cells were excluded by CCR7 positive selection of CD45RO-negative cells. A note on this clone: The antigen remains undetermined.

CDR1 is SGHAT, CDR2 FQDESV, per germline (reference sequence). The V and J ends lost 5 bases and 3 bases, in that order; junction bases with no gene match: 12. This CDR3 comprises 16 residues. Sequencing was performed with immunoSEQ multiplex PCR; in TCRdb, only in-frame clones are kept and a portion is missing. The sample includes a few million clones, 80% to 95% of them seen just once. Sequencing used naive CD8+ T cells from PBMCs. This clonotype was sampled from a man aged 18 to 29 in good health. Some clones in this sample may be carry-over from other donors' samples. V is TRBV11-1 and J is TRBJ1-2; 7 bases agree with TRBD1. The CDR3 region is CASSSRDSPLDYGYTF. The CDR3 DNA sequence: TGTGCCAGCAGCAGTCGGGACAGCCCCTTGGACTATGGCTACACCTTC.